Listed below are T cell receptor beta chains from one sample, sequenced in a study of T cells in Graves' hyperthyroidism and ophthalmopathy. TCRdb reprocessed the multiplex PCR reads with MiXCR, giving one entry per CDR3 protein. This sample has 490,000 or so distinct CDR3 sequences, with about 16% found just once. Sequenced sample: blood. Receptors originate from a woman aged 25 to 39 with Graves' ophthalmopathy. Both conserved end residues are part of each CDR3. The D gene is left open where the match is weak. Clone size appears in some rows only: once, few, many, or a class for an expanded clone.

>TRBV5-4|NA|TRBD2|TRBJ2-7
CASSLAARTSMIDEQYF
TGTGCCAGCAGCTTGGCAGCAAGGACTAGCATGATCGACGAGCAGTACTTC
>TRBV9|few|NA|TRBJ2-7
CASSVEAGVPYEQYF
TGTGCCAGCAGCGTAGAGGCCGGCGTCCCCTACGAGCAGTACTTC
>TRBV7-9|many|NA|TRBJ2-7
CASSSWQGRTYEQYF
TGTGCCAGCAGCTCATGGCAGGGGAGAACCTACGAGCAGTACTTC
>TRBV28|many|NA|TRBJ1-1
CASSFNPAGLRTEAFF
TGTGCCAGCAGTTTTAACCCCGCAGGGTTGAGAACTGAAGCTTTCTTT
>TRBV25-1|NA|NA|TRBJ2-7
CASSEFEGYSYEQYF
TGTGCCAGCAGTGAATTTGAAGGGTATTCCTACGAGCAGTACTTC
>TRBV28|few|TRBD1|TRBJ1-1
CASSSQGAFVGTEAFF
TGTGCCAGCAGTAGCCAGGGGGCCTTCGTAGGCACTGAAGCTTTCTTT
>TRBV6-5|NA|TRBD2|TRBJ2-3
CASSYGLAGGSRDTQYF
TGTGCCAGCAGTTACGGACTAGCGGGAGGGTCCCGAGATACGCAGTATTTT
>TRBV7-9|NA|TRBD1|TRBJ1-5
CASSSWGQGFQPQHF
TGTGCCAGCAGCTCGTGGGGACAGGGGTTTCAGCCCCAGCATTTT
>TRBV27|many|NA|TRBJ2-3
CASSLGYASTDTQYF
TGTGCCAGCAGCTTAGGTTACGCCAGCACAGATACGCAGTATTTT
>TRBV19|NA|NA|TRBJ1-5
CATSRLGSQPQHF
TGTGCCACTTCCCGTCTCGGGTCTCAGCCCCAGCATTTT
>TRBV11-2|NA|NA|TRBJ2-2
CASSLKRSSGELFF
TGCGCCAGCAGCCTAAAGCGTTCGTCCGGGGAGCTGTTTTTT
>TRBV13|many|TRBD2|TRBJ2-1
CASSLVAGDDEQFF
TGTGCCAGCAGCTTAGTAGCGGGAGACGATGAGCAGTTCTTC
>TRBV6-6|few|NA|TRBJ2-2
CASSYPTLTSNTGELFF
TGTGCCAGCAGTTACCCCACACTGACATCGAACACCGGGGAGCTGTTTTTT
>TRBV7-2|NA|NA|TRBJ2-1
CASSLATDYNEQFF
TGTGCCAGCAGCTTAGCCACAGATTACAATGAGCAGTTCTTC
>TRBV10-1|NA|TRBD2|TRBJ2-3
CASSGGLAASTDTQYF
TGCGCCAGCAGTGGGGGACTAGCGGCCAGCACAGATACGCAGTATTTT
>TRBV4-3|NA|NA|TRBJ2-6
CASSQVSWRSSSRANVLTF
TGCGCCAGCAGCCAAGTATCGTGGCGGAGCTCCTCTAGGGCCAACGTCCTGACTTTC
>TRBV20-1|few|NA|TRBJ1-5
CSASRGALDQPQHF
TGCAGTGCTAGTCGGGGGGCTCTGGATCAACCCCAGCATTTT
>TRBV20-1|NA|NA|TRBJ2-3
CSAPGGGTDTQYF
TGCAGTGCTCCCGGGGGCGGGACAGATACGCAGTATTTT
>TRBV7-9|many|NA|TRBJ2-4
CASSLVGGRRAKNIQYF
TGTGCCAGCAGCTTAGTAGGGGGACGTAGAGCCAAAAACATTCAGTACTTC
>TRBV2|many|NA|TRBJ1-1
CARAVRGTNTEAFF
TGTGCCAGGGCGGTCCGGGGGACGAACACTGAAGCTTTCTTT
>TRBV28|few|TRBD2|TRBJ2-5
CAYGRETQYF
TGTGCTTACGGGAGGGAGACCCAGTACTTC
>TRBV6-5|many|NA|TRBJ2-7
CASSYGKGLGEQYF
TGTGCCAGCAGTTACGGGAAAGGGTTGGGCGAGCAGTACTTC
>TRBV20-1|many|NA|TRBJ1-5
CSVTTGWGNQPQHF
TGCAGTGTTACGACAGGTTGGGGCAATCAGCCCCAGCATTTT
>TRBV4-1|many|NA|TRBJ2-3
CASSQDPNRGADTQYF
TGCGCCAGCAGCCAAGACCCGAACCGCGGGGCAGATACGCAGTATTTT
>TRBV28|many|NA|TRBJ2-7
CASSKKGSYEQYF
TGTGCCAGCAGTAAAAAGGGATCCTACGAGCAGTACTTC
>TRBV4-1|many|TRBD1|TRBJ1-1
CASSQDFGTGLNTEAFF
TGCGCCAGCAGCCAAGATTTCGGGACAGGGCTAAACACTGAAGCTTTCTTT
>TRBV6-1|NA|NA|TRBJ1-6
CASSLYRIGNSPLHF
TGTGCCAGCAGCCTTTACCGGATCGGAAATTCACCCCTCCACTTT
>TRBV7-2|many|NA|TRBJ2-5
CASSLGPGQENQYF
TGTGCCAGCAGCTTAGGACCCGGGCAAGAGAACCAGTACTTC
>TRBV5-1|NA|NA|TRBJ1-6
CASSQRGIYNSPLHF
TGCGCCAGCAGCCAGCGGGGGATCTATAATTCACCCCTCCACTTT
>TRBV30|many|NA|TRBJ2-2
CAWSVMLGTGELFF
TGTGCCTGGAGTGTAATGTTGGGTACCGGGGAGCTGTTTTTT
>TRBV19|few|NA|TRBJ1-6
CASSDRQLDDSPLHF
TGTGCCAGTAGTGATCGACAGTTGGATGATTCACCCCTCCACTTT
>TRBV5-8|NA|TRBD2|TRBJ2-2
CASSPLGLAGGRFIELFF
TGTGCCAGCAGCCCACTAGGACTAGCGGGAGGTCGGTTTATTGAGCTGTTTTTT
>TRBV5-1|few|TRBD2|TRBJ2-5
CASSFGTNQETQYF
TGCGCCAGCAGCTTTGGGACTAACCAAGAGACCCAGTACTTC
>TRBV5-1|many|NA|TRBJ2-7
CASSLGDGAREQYF
TGCGCCAGCAGCTTGGGGGACGGCGCTAGGGAGCAGTACTTC
>TRBV3-1|NA|TRBD2|TRBJ2-1
CASSQDLIAGLPSRSYNEQFF
TGTGCCAGCAGCCAAGACTTAATAGCGGGGCTTCCTTCCCGCTCCTACAATGAGCAGTTCTTC
>TRBV7-9|many|NA|TRBJ1-1
CASSFPAGVGTEAFF
TGTGCCAGCAGCTTTCCCGCCGGGGTAGGCACTGAAGCTTTCTTT
>TRBV5-1|many|NA|TRBJ2-3
CASSLEGRDTQYF
TGCGCCAGCAGCTTGGAGGGCCGAGATACGCAGTATTTT
>TRBV5-1|many|NA|TRBJ2-7
CASSREGGIKTYEQYF
TGCGCCAGCAGTCGTGAGGGGGGTATTAAGACCTACGAGCAGTACTTC
>TRBV30|many|NA|TRBJ2-3
CAWNPGHTDTQYF
TGTGCCTGGAACCCCGGACACACAGATACGCAGTATTTT
>TRBV7-9|few|TRBD1|TRBJ1-6
CASMGGGDSPLHF
TGTGCCAGCATGGGAGGGGGCGACTCACCCCTCCACTTT
>TRBV4-1|few|TRBD1|TRBJ1-1
CASSQPGQDLTEAFF
TGCGCCAGCAGCCAACCGGGACAGGACCTCACTGAAGCTTTCTTT
>TRBV5-6|NA|NA|TRBJ2-5
CASSFLSAAETQYF
TGTGCCAGCAGCTTTTTGAGTGCTGCAGAGACCCAGTACTTC